Shown below are 14 T cell receptor beta chains from a single sample sequenced in a study of monozygotic twins with inflammatory bowel disease. Using the 5' RACE reads, TCRdb records one entry per CDR3 protein without DNA. This sample's clone table lists roughly 170,000 distinct CDR3 sequences. Sequenced sample: blood. The receptors stem from a human donor with ulcerative colitis or Crohn's disease, or a healthy co-twin of an affected twin (not recorded which).

This chain connects TRBV20-1 to TRBJ2-7; TCRdb names TRBD2, which stays unverified in the absence of DNA. Germline CDR1 DFQATT, CDR2 SNEGSKA (reference sequence). The CDR3 extends over 15 amino acids. This CDR3 reads CSAYESGGYSYEQYF.

The chain uses TRBV20-1 and TRBJ2-1; TCRdb's D call, TRBD1, is unchecked because there is no DNA. The CDR3 is 16 amino acids. Germline lookup yields CDR1 DFQATT and CDR2 SNEGSKA (reference sequence). The CDR3: CSANPRERSSYNEQFF.

The chain links TRBV10-3 to TRBJ1-1. Germline V CDR1 and CDR2: ENHRY, SYGVKD. CDR3 length: 13 residues. This CDR3 is CAIRRGLNTEAFF.

The chain recombines TRBV6-5 with TRBJ2-3; checking the TCRdb D call of TRBD1 is not possible without DNA. The CDR3 extends over 17 amino acids. CDR1 and CDR2 (germline): MNHEY, SVGAGI. CDR3 sequence reads: CASSYWAGETSTDTQYF.

The CDR3 protein is CSASRRSYEQYF. V usage is TRBV20-1 and J usage is TRBJ2-7; TCRdb gives TRBD2 as the D gene, but with no DNA this cannot be confirmed. This CDR3 region has 12 residues. The V gene's germline CDR1 is DFQATT and CDR2 SNEGSKA (reference sequence).

The rearrangement joins TRBV20-1 to TRBJ2-7; lacking DNA, the TRBD1 call made by TCRdb goes unchecked. The CDR3 extends over 14 amino acids. The germline V gene encodes CDR1 DFQATT and CDR2 SNEGSKA (reference sequence). This chain's CDR3 is CSASGTGASYEQYF.

The chain carries TRBV11-2 and TRBJ2-7. The CDR3 has 15 residues. In germline, CDR1 is SGHAT, CDR2 FQNNGV. The CDR3 loop is CASSLDGTVPYEQYF.

This chain links TRBV5-6 with TRBJ2-5. Germline values: CDR1 SGHDT, CDR2 YYEEEE. The CDR3 has 12 residues. CDR3 protein: CASSLQRETQYF.

The rearrangement links TRBV7-6 to TRBJ2-2. Germline CDR1 SGHVS, CDR2 FNYEAQ. The CDR3 consists of 16 residues. This CDR3 reads CASSPRTSGNTGELFF.

The rearrangement joins TRBV30 to TRBJ1-3; TCRdb's D call, TRBD1, is unchecked because there is no DNA. This CDR3 has 13 amino acids. Germline loops: CDR1 GTSNPN, CDR2 SVGIG (reference sequence). The CDR3 protein is CARSSGVSNTIYF.

The chain employs TRBV18 and TRBJ1-1; TCRdb calls TRBD1, which cannot be checked without DNA. The CDR3 is made up of 15 amino acids. Germline CDR1 is KGHSH and CDR2 is LQKENI. The CDR3 is CASSPPGTGRTEAFF.

This chain connects TRBV5-1 to TRBJ2-1; TCRdb selects TRBD1, and the lack of DNA leaves this call unchecked. Per the germline V gene, CDR1 is SGHRS and CDR2 is YFSETQ. This CDR3 is built from 13 residues. CDR3 in amino acids: CASSLERLGEQFF.

This chain uses TRBV4-3 with TRBJ2-5; TCRdb outputs TRBD1, but without DNA this stays unchecked. Per germline, CDR1 LGHNA and CDR2 YSLEER. CDR3 length: 20 residues. The CDR3 protein is CASSQDRDRGRGDKQETQYF.

The CDR3 sequence is CASSLSGPNEQFF. The chain joins TRBV5-1 to TRBJ2-1; as DNA is missing, the TRBD2 call by TCRdb cannot be tested. The germline gives CDR1 SGHRS, CDR2 YFSETQ. CDR3 length: 13 amino acids.